These 21 T cell receptor beta chains came from one sample sequenced in a study of blood T cell repertoires in COVID-19. TCRdb keeps only in-frame clones here, not all; method: immunoSEQ multiplex PCR. Of about 230,000 clones in the sample, 85% to 90% were seen once. The sequenced sample consisted of peripheral blood. The source is a man aged 50 to 60 with COVID-19, enrolled during active disease.

This clone was seen only once. The V and J genes are TRBV29-1 and TRBJ2-7; 7 bases fit TRBD2. The germline V gene has CDR1 SQVTM and CDR2 ANQGSEA. With V trimmed by 1 base and J by 0 bases, 0 bases remained unmatched. This CDR3 comprises 13 residues. CDR3 residues: CSVEAGGSYEQYF. CDR3 sequence (DNA): TGCAGCGTTGAAGCGGGGGGCTCCTACGAGCAGTACTTC.

The chain uses TRBV27 and TRBJ1-1; 10 positions match TRBD1. The CDR3 sequence is 16 residues long. Looked up from germline, CDR1 is MNHEY and CDR2 is SMNVEV (reference sequence). Trimming took 2 bases from V and 2 from J; bases not matched to a gene: 5. As DNA, the CDR3 is TGTGCCAGCAGTTTAGATAGGGACAGGGGTAACACTGAAGCTTTCTTT. Translated, it gives CASSLDRDRGNTEAFF.

The V and J genes are TRBV14 and TRBJ1-1, with 8 bases that match TRBD1. Germline V gives CDR1 SGHDN, CDR2 FVKESK. There are 15 residues in the CDR3. The J segment lost 0 bases and the V segment lost 2 bases, leaving 2 bases of the junction unmatched. The CDR3 loop reads CASSQRTGLNTEAFF. The CDR3 region has the DNA TGTGCCAGCAGCCAACGGACAGGGCTGAACACTGAAGCTTTCTTT. The full variable domain, its missing parts supplied by reference TRBV14 and TRBJ1-1, is EAGVTQFPSHSVIEKGQTVTLRCDPISGHDNLYWYRRVMGKEIKFLLHFVKESKQDESGMPNNRFLAERTGGTYSTLKVQPAELEDSGVYFCASSQRTGLNTEAFFGQGTRLTVV.

The V and J genes are TRBV7-9 and TRBJ2-5; D perhaps matches TRBD1 (6 bases). CDR1 and CDR2 (germline): SEHNR, FQNEAQ (reference sequence). Trimming removed 5 bases at V and 3 bases at J, with 13 bases between. This CDR3 is 14 amino acids long. The CDR3: CASSPGVGEETQYF. The CDR3 region has the DNA TGTGCCAGCAGCCCAGGGGTGGGGGAAGAGACCCAGTACTTC.

V is TRBV7-2 and J is TRBJ1-2; D gene ambiguous. V was clipped by 2 bases and J by 3 bases, with 19 bases between them. Germline values: CDR1 SGHTA, CDR2 FQGNSA. The CDR3 spans 17 residues. The CDR3 loop is CASSLTSGFFPDYGYTF. CDR3 in DNA: TGTGCCAGCAGCTTAACGTCGGGGTTTTTCCCAGACTATGGCTACACCTTC.

The chain is built from TRBV18 and TRBJ1-3; D unresolved. This CDR3 is 16 amino acids long. V was shortened by 3 bases and J by 0 bases, with 12 bases between the two germline ends. CDR1 KGHSH and CDR2 LQKENI come from the germline V gene. The CDR3 DNA reads TGTGCCAGCTCACCCCAATTACAAACCTCTGGAAACACCATATATTTT. Translated: CASSPQLQTSGNTIYF.

The V call is TRBV18, the J call TRBJ1-1; perhaps TRBD1 as D (6 bases). V lost 3 bases and J lost 6, with 8 bases in between. This CDR3 has 12 amino acids. CDR1 KGHSH and CDR2 LQKENI come from the germline V gene. This CDR3 reads CASSPDRSEAFF. The CDR3 DNA follows: TGTGCCAGCTCACCGGACAGATCTGAAGCTTTCTTT.

The V and J genes are TRBV9 and TRBJ2-1, with a weak D call TRBD2 (6 bases). The germline V gene has CDR1 SGDLS and CDR2 YYNGEE. Trimming stripped 4 bases from V and 7 bases from J, with 33 bases between. The CDR3 extends over 20 amino acids. DNA for the CDR3: TGTGCCAGCAGCCTCCCCCCTTCTTATCCCGGGACTCCGAGGGGAAATGAGCAGTTCTTC. Its protein is CASSLPPSYPGTPRGNEQFF.

V usage is TRBV18 and J usage is TRBJ1-2, with no clear D. The CDR3 runs 16 residues. Germline V gene lookup returns CDR1 KGHSH and CDR2 LQKENI. V was cut by 3 bases and J by 0 bases, with 14 bases left in between. CDR3 sequence (DNA): TGTGCCAGCTCACCCCCTTCGGGAGAAGCTAACTATGGCTACACCTTC. Translating it yields CASSPPSGEANYGYTF.

V gene TRBV2 combines with J gene TRBJ2-3; TRBD2 is a possible D gene (5 bases). The ends were cut back, 3 bases at V and 0 bases at J, with 10 bases in the middle. Germline V lookup: CDR1 SNHLY, CDR2 FYNNEI. The length of the CDR3 is 15 residues. In DNA form, the CDR3 reads TGTGCCAGCAGTGAGACGGGGATAAGCACAGATACGCAGTATTTT. This gives the protein CASSETGISTDTQYF.

V usage is TRBV6-2 or TRBV6-3 and J usage is TRBJ2-3, with 8 bases identical to TRBD2. Germline CDR1 reads MNHEY; CDR2 reads SVGEGT. This CDR3 has 18 amino acids. V gave up 4 bases and J gave up 7 bases; unmatched junction bases: 19. CDR3 nucleotides: TGTGCCAGCAGTTGGACTGGATCCAGAGCGGGGGCTAGGCATACGCAGTATTTT. It encodes CASSWTGSRAGARHTQYF.

The chain has TRBV6-7 and TRBJ2-6; a weak D match, TRBD1 (6 bases). TRBV6-7 is annotated as an ORF whose role is uncertain. The CDR3 loop spans 18 amino acids. V was clipped by 4 bases and J by 0 bases, with 16 bases between them. CDR3 protein: CASSLGGYNSSGANVLTF. The CDR3 bases are TGTGCCAGCAGTTTAGGGGGTTATAACAGCTCTGGGGCCAACGTCCTGACTTTC.

The chain joins TRBV6-2 or TRBV6-3 to TRBJ2-1, with 10 positions matching TRBD2. J was trimmed by 0 bases and V by 5 bases; bases with no gene match: 7. The CDR3 loop spans 17 amino acids. Looked up from germline, CDR1 is MNHEY and CDR2 is SVGEGT. This CDR3 is CASSRWTSGSSYNEQFF. The CDR3 coding sequence is TGTGCCAGCAGTCGCTGGACTAGCGGAAGCTCCTACAATGAGCAGTTCTTC.

This chain uses TRBV9 with TRBJ2-3; 13 nucleotides align to TRBD2. Germline CDR1 and CDR2: SGDLS and YYNGEE. J gave up 0 bases and V 4 bases, and 8 bases lay outside the gene matches. The CDR3 covers 18 residues. As DNA, the CDR3 is TGTGCCAGCAGCTCGGGACTAGCGGGGACAACTAGCACAGATACGCAGTATTTT. Its protein is CASSSGLAGTTSTDTQYF.

The rearrangement joins TRBV4-3 to TRBJ1-1, with 8 bases identical to TRBD1. Unmatched junction bases numbered 0, after V lost 1 base and J lost 8 bases. CDR1 and CDR2 from the germline V gene are LGHNA and YSLEER. The length of the CDR3 is 12 residues. The CDR3 here is CASSQGTGEAFF. CDR3 DNA sequence: TGCGCCAGCAGCCAAGGGACAGGGGAAGCTTTCTTT.

The CDR3 coding sequence is TGTGCCAGCATAGAGGGTGAAGCTTTCTTT. This sequence encodes CASIEGEAFF. The chain couples TRBV2 to TRBJ1-1; D remains unclear. Trimming stripped 7 bases from V and 7 bases from J, with 7 bases between. Germline V gene data show CDR1 as SNHLY and CDR2 as FYNNEI. This CDR3 has 10 residues.

V usage is TRBV27 and J usage is TRBJ2-7, with D tentatively TRBD2 (6 bases). This CDR3 is 13 amino acids long. CDR1 is MNHEY, CDR2 SMNVEV, per germline (reference sequence). The V gene lost 1 base and the J gene lost 5 bases, with 9 bases spanning the gap. CDR3 sequence: CASSLLRGNEQYF. The DNA of the CDR3 is TGTGCCAGCAGTTTATTGCGGGGCAACGAGCAGTACTTC.

The chain joins TRBV14 to TRBJ2-7, with 12 bases lining up with TRBD2. With 3 bases clipped from V and 5 bases from J, the junction kept 5 bases outside the gene matches. Germline CDR1 SGHDN, CDR2 FVKESK. The CDR3 spans 15 residues. CDR3 loop: CASSHRLAGVDEQYF. DNA of the CDR3: TGTGCCAGCAGCCACAGACTAGCGGGAGTAGACGAGCAGTACTTC. Using reference TRBV14 and TRBJ2-7 for the parts outside the CDR3, the full variable domain is EAGVTQFPSHSVIEKGQTVTLRCDPISGHDNLYWYRRVMGKEIKFLLHFVKESKQDESGMPNNRFLAERTGGTYSTLKVQPAELEDSGVYFCASSHRLAGVDEQYFGPGTRLTVT.

The CDR3 bases are TGTGCCAGCACCTTAAGCGGGAGTGGCACCGGGGAGCTGTTTTTT. Protein sequence: CASTLSGSGTGELFF. The V call is TRBV27, the J call TRBJ2-2; 8 bases are a match to TRBD2. V lost 7 bases to trimming and J lost 4 bases; unmatched junction nucleotides: 8. The CDR3 has 15 amino acids. The germline V gene has CDR1 MNHEY and CDR2 SMNVEV (reference sequence).

V gene TRBV7-2 combines with J gene TRBJ2-7; TRBD1 matches 10 bases. This CDR3 has 15 residues. After removal of 4 bases from V and 0 bases from J, the junction contained 3 bases not matched to a gene. From germline, CDR1 is SGHTA and CDR2 FQGNSA. DNA for the CDR3: TGTGCCAGCAGCTCGGACAGGGGGACCTCCTACGAGCAGTACTTC. Translation gives CASSSDRGTSYEQYF.

V and J are TRBV28 and TRBJ2-7; D ambiguous. The CDR3 is 16 residues long. CDR1 is MDHEN and CDR2 is SYDVKM in the germline V gene. Trimming cost V 3 bases and J 4 bases, with 19 bases left between them. Here the CDR3 DNA reads TGTGCCAGCAGTTTTAGTGCAGCTAAAACTACTTACGAGCAGTACTTC. This sequence encodes CASSFSAAKTTYEQYF.